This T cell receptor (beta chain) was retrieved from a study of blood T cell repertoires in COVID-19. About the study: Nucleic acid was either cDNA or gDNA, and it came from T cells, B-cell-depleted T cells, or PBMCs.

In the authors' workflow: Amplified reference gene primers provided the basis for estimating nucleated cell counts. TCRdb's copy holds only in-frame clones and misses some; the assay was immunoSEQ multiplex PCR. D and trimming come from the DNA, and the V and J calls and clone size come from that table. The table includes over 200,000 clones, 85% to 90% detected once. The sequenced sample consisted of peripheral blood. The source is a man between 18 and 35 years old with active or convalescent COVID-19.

CDR3 amino acids: CASSYSRTAYEQYF. CDR3 nucleotide sequence: TGTGCCAGCAGTTACTCGAGAACAGCCTACGAGCAGTACTTC. V usage is TRBV6-5 and J usage is TRBJ2-7, with unresolved D. With 0 bases removed from V and 2 bases from J, the gap between germline ends came to 8 bases. CDR1 is MNHEY, CDR2 SVGAGI, per germline. This CDR3 spans 14 amino acids.